This T cell receptor (beta chain) appears in the sequencing data of a study of OX40 agonist ivuxolimab in advanced cancers. At the level of the study: Dose-escalation cases comprised hepatocellular carcinoma, melanoma, renal cell or head and neck cancer. A partial response was reached by three patients: one with hepatocellular carcinoma and two with cutaneous melanoma.

The CDR3 consists of 15 residues. CDR1 and CDR2 from the germline V gene are SGDLS and YYNGEE. Trimming left V 4 bases short and J 0 bases short, with 11 bases between. Some clones are missing from TCRdb's copy, which holds only in-frame ones; the method was immunoSEQ multiplex PCR. Of more than 95,000 clones in the sample, about 91% were seen once. Patients who had autoimmune disease history or got systemic immunosuppression were left out. This receptor was identified in an adult with an advanced solid tumor such as melanoma, head and neck, liver or kidney cancer. The sample here was CD4+ or CD8+ T cells sorted from blood, taken in a trial of the OX40 agonist ivuxolimab. J is TRBJ2-4 and V is TRBV9, with D uncertain. CDR3: CASSPTLGAKNIQYF. The DNA for the CDR3 is TGTGCCAGCAGCCCGACGTTAGGAGCCAAAAACATTCAGTACTTC.